This T cell receptor beta chain was observed in a study of blood T cell repertoires in COVID-19. There are 13 residues in the CDR3. Trimming shortened V by 7 bases and J by 5 bases, and 14 bases separated the two germline ends. Per the germline V gene, CDR1 is SEHNR and CDR2 is FQNEAQ (reference sequence). Only in-frame clones appear in the TCRdb table, and some are missing; sequencing was by immunoSEQ multiplex PCR. This table has fewer than 250,000 clones, over 75% appearing once. Seattle participants joined during active infection and were tracked over time. Specimen: peripheral blood. This chain links TRBV7-9 with TRBJ1-1, with D possibly TRBD1 on 5 matching bases. The source of this sequence is a man over 45 with COVID-19, enrolled during active disease. DNA of the CDR3: TGTGCCAGCATCAGCCAGGGAGGTACTGAAGCTTTCTTT. Translation: CASISQGGTEAFF.